Following are 31 T cell receptor beta chains from one sample sequenced in a study of T cells in women clearing cervical HPV infection. The table came from immunoSEQ multiplex PCR; TCRdb's copy has only in-frame clones and leaves some out. The table for this sample gives about 32,000 clones. Sequencing used blood buffy coat. These TCRs come from a woman between 18 and 75 years old with a cervical HPV16 infection that either progressed to CIN3+ or cleared (not recorded which).

To note about this clone: Germline is not matched at one junction end, which may reflect a read error. CDR3 in amino acids: CTSSQDYRGQDTQYF. CDR3 DNA (partial): TGTACCAGCAGCCAAGATTACAGGGGGCAAGATACC. The J gene is TRBJ2-5, the V gene TRBV14; 9 nucleotides agree with TRBD1. The observed sequence ends 3 residues before the CDR3 terminus, with the missing tail filled in from the germline J gene. CDR3 size: 15 residues. Per the germline V gene, CDR1 is SGHDN and CDR2 is FVKESK.

About this clone itself: The read ends 3 residues shy of where the CDR3 ends; the end is completed using the germline J gene. This chain connects TRBV5-1 to TRBJ2-7; 12 nucleotides match TRBD2. The CDR3 is made up of 15 amino acids. Germline CDR1 reads SGHRS; CDR2 reads YFSETQ. J gave up 5 bases and V 4 bases, and 7 bases lay outside the gene matches. This chain's CDR3 is CASSPRLAGADEQYF. The CDR3 bases that were read are TGCGCCAGCAGCCCCCGACTAGCGGGAGCAGACGAG.

Concerning this clone itself: The read terminates 3 residues before the CDR3 end, so the remaining end is supplied by the germline J gene. This chain links TRBV2 with TRBJ2-1; TRBD2 aligns across 13 bases. The J segment lost 1 base and the V segment lost 4 bases, leaving 10 bases of the junction unmatched. CDR1 is SNHLY and CDR2 is FYNNEI in the germline V gene. CDR3 length: 19 residues. Incomplete CDR3 DNA: TGTGCCAGCAGTGCTACACTAGCGGGGGGGCGGGTTTCCTACAATGAG. Its protein product is CASSATLAGGRVSYNE. The entire CDR3 sequence reads CASSATLAGGRVSYNEQFF.

A note on this clone: The CDR3 end is not reached by the read, which stops 3 residues before it; the germline J gene fills it in. The chain uses TRBV7-6 and TRBJ1-4; maybe TRBD1 (5 bases). V was trimmed by 5 bases and J by 1 base, leaving 14 bases between them. The CDR3 extends over 16 amino acids. Germline CDR1 and CDR2: SGHVS and FNYEAQ. CDR3 bases read: TGTGCCAGCAGCCTGGGGACTTTGGGAACTAATGAAAAA. Translating it yields CASSLGTLGTNEK. The whole CDR3 sequence is CASSLGTLGTNEKLFF.

Comment on this clone: The read comes to an end 3 residues before the CDR3 does, leaving the germline J gene to fill in the end. The chain joins TRBV10-3 to TRBJ1-1; D may be TRBD1 (5 bases). Per germline, CDR1 ENHRY and CDR2 SYGVKD. The CDR3 covers 12 residues. The V end lost 7 bases, the J end lost 2 bases, and 8 bases lay between the germline ends. The DNA read from the CDR3 is TGTGCCATCAACCAGGGTAACACTGAA. Amino acid sequence: CAINQGNTE. The whole CDR3 region reads CAINQGNTEAFF.

Details on this clone: From the germline J gene comes the end of the CDR3, since the read stops 3 residues before it. The chain carries TRBV5-1 and TRBJ2-3; D gene ambiguous. The CDR3 sequence is 13 residues long. V dropped 3 bases and J dropped 4 bases, with 9 bases sitting between them. Germline lookup yields CDR1 SGHRS and CDR2 YFSETQ. The CDR3 reads CASSSLSPDTQYF. The sequenced part of the CDR3 DNA is TGCGCCAGCAGCTCCTTATCCCCAGATACG.

Comment on this clone: The read comes to an end 3 residues before the CDR3 does, leaving the germline J gene to fill in the end. The rearrangement links TRBV30 to TRBJ1-6; 10 bases fit TRBD1. V lost 5 bases to trimming and J lost 10 bases; unmatched junction nucleotides: 23. Germline CDR1 GTSNPN, CDR2 SVGIG (reference sequence). The CDR3 contains 19 residues. The CDR3 sequence is CAWESTGGNRGLFGSPLHF. CDR3 DNA, as far as it was read: TGTGCCTGGGAATCGACAGGGGGCAATCGAGGCCTGTTCGGGTCACCC.

Concerning this clone itself: With the read ending 3 residues before the CDR3 end, the germline J gene is used to fill in that end. The genes are TRBV19 and TRBJ1-2, with TRBD1 as a possible D gene (5 bases). The CDR3 spans 18 residues. Germline CDR1 and CDR2: LNHDA and SQIVND (reference sequence). Partial CDR3 DNA: TGTGCCAGTAGTATAGGACTAGCGGGAGAGAGGGGTTACAATGAC. This gives the protein CASSIGLAGERGYND. The CDR3 in its entirety is CASSIGLAGERGYNDYTF.

Turning to this clone: The observed sequence ends 3 residues before the CDR3 terminus, with the missing tail filled in from the germline J gene. The gene calls are TRBV30 and TRBJ1-2; maybe TRBD1 (6 bases). CDR3 size: 14 residues. Germline loops: CDR1 GTSNPN, CDR2 SVGIG (reference sequence). The CDR3 DNA, read in part, is TGTGCCTGGAGGAGGGGGAGAGGGCTGAATGAC. It translates to CAWRRGRGLND. The CDR3, in full, reads CAWRRGRGLNDYTF.

On this clone: With the read ending 3 residues before the CDR3 end, the germline J gene is used to fill in that end. The rearrangement joins TRBV7-2 to TRBJ2-7; 11 bases are a match to TRBD2. Germline V gene data show CDR1 as SGHTA and CDR2 as FQGNSA. The ends lost 3 bases at V and 3 bases at J; junction bases unmatched: 1. There are 14 residues in the CDR3. The CDR3 reads CASSFSGGDYEQYF. The CDR3 bases that were read are TGTGCCAGCAGCTTTAGCGGGGGGGACTACGAG. The full variable domain, its missing parts supplied by reference TRBV7-2 and TRBJ2-7, is GAGVSQSPSNKVTEKGKDVELRCDPISGHTALYWYRQSLGQGLEFLIYFQGNSAPDKSGLPSDRFSAERTGGSVSTLTIQRTQQEDSAVYLCASSFSGGDYEQYFGPGTRLTVT.

Remarks on this clone: The missing CDR3 end, 3 residues past where the read stops, is filled in from the germline J gene. This rearrangement joins TRBV12-3 or TRBV12-4 to TRBJ2-3, with 9 bases aligning to TRBD2. The trim removed 1 base at V and 8 bases at J, leaving 10 bases unmatched. This CDR3 has 16 residues. CDR3 protein: CASSLEAGGGASTQYF. The part of the CDR3 DNA that was read is TGTGCCAGCAGTTTAGAGGCGGGCGGGGGGGCAAGTACG.

Note on this clone: Coverage ceases 3 residues before the CDR3 finishes, and the germline J gene fills in the end. This sample also contains other DNA sequences that code for the same CDR3. V gene TRBV29-1 combines with J gene TRBJ1-2; TRBD1 matches 11 bases. V shed 5 bases, J shed 5 bases, and the junction held 4 bases outside the gene matches. Germline V CDR1 and CDR2: SQVTM, ANQGSEA. The length of the CDR3 is 13 residues. The sequenced part of the CDR3 DNA is TGCAGCGTTACCCGGGACAGGGGGTATGGC. This encodes CSVTRDRGYG. The CDR3 in its entirety is CSVTRDRGYGYTF.

A word on this clone: The CDR3 end lies 3 residues beyond the end of the read and is filled in from the germline J gene. The V and J genes are TRBV10-1 and TRBJ1-4; 7 bases map to TRBD1. This CDR3 region has 13 residues. Germline V gene sequence: CDR1 WNHNN, CDR2 SYGVQD (reference sequence). The CDR3 here is CASNRDSNSPLFF. Incomplete CDR3 DNA: TGCGCCAGCAACCGGGACAGTAATTCACCA.

As regards this clone: The read stops 3 residues short of the end of the CDR3; the missing end is completed from the germline J gene. This sequence joins TRBV5-1 and TRBJ2-7, with D possibly being TRBD1 (6 bases). The germline CDR1 and CDR2 sequences are SGHRS and YFSETQ. The CDR3 is 13 amino acids. The V gene lost 5 bases and the J gene lost 6 bases, with 15 bases spanning the gap. This chain's CDR3 is CASSRAGETEQYF. Partial CDR3 DNA: TGCGCCAGCAGTAGGGCAGGGGAAACCGAG.

Details on this clone: The CDR3 is cut off 3 residues early in the read; its end comes from the germline J gene. This chain joins TRBV10-3 and TRBJ2-2; tentatively, D is TRBD1 (6 bases). This CDR3 region has 15 residues. Germline V gene data show CDR1 as ENHRY and CDR2 as SYGVKD. The V end was cut by 2 bases, the J end by 5 bases, with 12 bases between. The CDR3 sequence: CAISEGQLKTGELFF. The DNA read from the CDR3 is TGTGCCATCAGTGAGGGACAGTTGAAAACCGGGGAG.

Points on this clone: The missing CDR3 end, 3 residues past where the read stops, is filled in from the germline J gene. This sequence joins TRBV5-1 and TRBJ2-7, with TRBD1 matching 10 bases. The CDR3 loop spans 15 amino acids. CDR1 and CDR2 (germline): SGHRS, YFSETQ. With V trimmed by 0 bases and J by 2 bases, 2 bases remained unmatched. The CDR3 DNA, read in part, is TGCGCCAGCAGCTTGGCTGGGACAGGGGCCTACGAG. Protein sequence: CASSLAGTGAYE. The full CDR3 protein reads CASSLAGTGAYEQYF. The entire variable domain, with the rest obtained from reference TRBV5-1 and TRBJ2-7, is as follows: KAGVTQTPRYLIKTRGQQVTLSCSPISGHRSVSWYQQTPGQGLQFLFEYFSETQRNKGNFPGRFSGRQFSNSRSEMNVSTLELGDSALYLCASSLAGTGAYEQYFGPGTRLTVT.

A word on this clone: The read stops 3 residues short of the end of the CDR3; the missing end is completed from the germline J gene. V usage is TRBV7-9 and J usage is TRBJ1-2; 9 bases match TRBD1. This CDR3 contains 15 residues. Germline loops: CDR1 SEHNR, CDR2 FQNEAQ (reference sequence). The covered CDR3 bases are TGTGCCAGCAGCTCCGACAGGGGGATAGTGAATGAC. It yields the protein CASSSDRGIVND. The entire CDR3 sequence reads CASSSDRGIVNDYTF. The full variable domain, with the rest looked up from reference TRBV7-9 and TRBJ1-2, is DTGVSQNPRHKITKRGQNVTFRCDPISEHNRLYWYRQTLGQGPEFLTYFQNEAQLEKSRLLSDRFSAERPKGSFSTLEIQRTEQGDSAMYLCASSSDRGIVNDYTFGSGTRLTVV.

Concerning this clone itself: Coverage ceases 3 residues before the CDR3 finishes, and the germline J gene fills in the end. The rearrangement links TRBV7-2 to TRBJ2-7; the D gene could be TRBD1 or TRBD2 (5 bases each). The V gene's germline CDR1 is SGHTA and CDR2 FQGNSA. Deletions cut 6 bases from V and 5 bases from J, with 17 bases between. The CDR3 runs to 14 residues. CDR3 region: CASRSEGPWNEQYF. Partial CDR3 DNA: TGTGCCAGCAGGTCCGAGGGGCCATGGAACGAG.

On this clone itself: The read ends 3 residues early relative to the CDR3; the germline J gene fills the gap. The chain carries TRBV20-1 and TRBJ2-7; possibly TRBD2 for D (5 bases). V was trimmed by 6 bases and J by 6 bases, leaving 21 bases between them. The CDR3 has 14 amino acids. From germline, CDR1 is DFQATT and CDR2 SNEGSKA (reference sequence). The covered CDR3 bases are TGCAGTGCCCTGACCCGGGGTTATGCTGGCGAG. Protein: CSALTRGYAGE. The CDR3 in full is CSALTRGYAGEQYF.

A remark on this clone: The DNA ends 3 residues before the CDR3 does, and the rest of the CDR3 is filled in from the germline J gene. The gene calls are TRBV18 and TRBJ2-4, with D possibly matching TRBD1 (6 bases). The CDR3 length is 15 residues. CDR1 is KGHSH and CDR2 is LQKENI in the germline V gene. CDR3 bases read: TGTGCCAGCTCACCAGATACCAGGGGTAACTATGGT. It specifies CASSPDTRGNYG. The whole CDR3 reads CASSPDTRGNYGQYF.

In regard to this clone: The read terminates 3 residues ahead of where the CDR3 ends, so the germline J gene completes it. The rearrangement links TRBV7-9 to TRBJ1-2; D remains unclear. Germline loops: CDR1 SEHNR, CDR2 FQNEAQ (reference sequence). Trimming took 1 base from V and 5 from J, leaving 11 bases between them. There are 14 residues in the CDR3. The CDR3: CASSLVAERYGYTF. The CDR3 bases that were read are TGTGCCAGCAGCTTAGTTGCGGAAAGATATGGC.

In the case of this clone: The sequence runs out 3 residues before the end of the CDR3; the remainder is reconstructed from the germline J gene. J is TRBJ1-4 and V is TRBV28; 9 bases match TRBD1. The length of the CDR3 is 14 residues. Per germline, CDR1 MDHEN and CDR2 SYDVKM. With 8 bases clipped from V and 6 bases from J, the junction kept 7 bases outside the gene matches. Incomplete CDR3 DNA: TGTGCCAGCGGGTGGGGGACAGGGTATGAAAAA. It encodes CASGWGTGYEK. The CDR3 as a whole reads CASGWGTGYEKLFF.

Of note for this clone: The observed sequence ends 3 residues before the CDR3 terminus, with the missing tail filled in from the germline J gene. The chain is built from TRBV19 and TRBJ2-1; TRBD2 aligns across 12 bases. The V and J ends lost 0 bases and 6 bases, in that order; junction bases with no gene match: 9. CDR3 length: 18 amino acids. The germline gives CDR1 LNHDA, CDR2 SQIVND (reference sequence). The CDR3 DNA, read in part, is TGTGCCAGTAGTATAGAGGCTAGCGGGAGGGCCATAGGCAATGAG. Amino acids: CASSIEASGRAIGNE. The CDR3 as a whole reads CASSIEASGRAIGNEQFF.

Points on this clone: The read halts 3 residues ahead of the CDR3 end, with the missing end drawn from the germline J gene. V gene TRBV7-2 combines with J gene TRBJ1-1; D remains ambiguous. The germline V gene has CDR1 SGHTA and CDR2 FQGNSA. The CDR3 totals 10 residues. CDR3 bases read: TGTGCCAGCAGCTCCGCGGGA. Translation gives CASSSAG. The whole CDR3 sequence reads CASSSAGAFF.

Comment on this clone: The read ends 3 residues before the CDR3 terminus; that terminus is restored from the germline J gene. This chain joins TRBV2 and TRBJ1-1; weak D call: TRBD1 (5 bases). This CDR3 has 15 residues. CDR1 and CDR2 from the germline V gene are SNHLY and FYNNEI. Trimming took off 6 bases at V and 4 bases at J, with 18 bases between the two ends. The sequenced part of the CDR3 DNA is TGTGCCAGCAGGGCCCCGGGAGGGGTCGGCACTGAA. Translation gives CASRAPGGVGTE. The complete CDR3 reads CASRAPGGVGTEAFF.

Note on this clone: Read data end 3 residues before the CDR3 end; the end is taken from the germline J gene. The chain carries TRBV6-2 or TRBV6-3 and TRBJ2-2, with D maybe TRBD2 (5 bases). Per the germline V gene, CDR1 is MNHEY and CDR2 is SVGEGT. The CDR3 is 15 residues long. Incomplete CDR3 DNA: TGTGCCAGCATGGTCGGGGTACGAAGGTCTTCACCG. Encoded protein: CASMVGVRRSSP. In full, the CDR3 reads CASMVGVRRSSPLFF.

As for this clone: The read is 3 residues too short to cover the CDR3 end, so that end is filled in from the germline J gene. This chain links TRBV18 with TRBJ2-7, with 8 nucleotides matching TRBD1. Germline CDR1 and CDR2: KGHSH and LQKENI. The CDR3 is made up of 13 amino acids. J gave up 3 bases and V 2 bases, and 0 bases lay outside the gene matches. CDR3 sequence: CASSPTGGYEQYF. The covered CDR3 bases are TGTGCCAGCTCACCAACAGGGGGCTACGAG.

About this clone itself: Read coverage stops 3 residues before the CDR3 terminus; the germline J gene supplies the remainder. The J gene is TRBJ2-5, the V gene TRBV19; possibly TRBD1 for D (7 bases). This CDR3 region has 17 residues. CDR1 and CDR2 (germline): LNHDA, SQIVND (reference sequence). V was shortened by 1 base and J by 4 bases, with 19 bases between the two germline ends. The CDR3 loop is CASSIGPQQGGRETQYF. Incomplete CDR3 DNA: TGTGCCAGTAGTATAGGGCCACAGCAGGGGGGAAGAGAGACC.

About this clone: The CDR3 is cut off 3 residues early in the read; its end comes from the germline J gene. The V gene is TRBV7-7, the J gene TRBJ1-2, with 10 bases that match TRBD1. This CDR3 is built from 16 residues. Germline lookup yields CDR1 SSHAT and CDR2 FNYEAQ (reference sequence). CDR3 bases read: TGTGCCAGCAAAACCTTCCGGGACAGGGGCTCCTACGAC. This encodes CASKTFRDRGSYD. In full, the CDR3 is CASKTFRDRGSYDYTF.

Points on this clone: The read ends 3 residues early relative to the CDR3; the germline J gene fills the gap. This sequence joins TRBV19 and TRBJ2-3, with D possibly TRBD1 on 6 matching bases. Germline lookup yields CDR1 LNHDA and CDR2 SQIVND (reference sequence). There are 16 residues in the CDR3. The part of the CDR3 DNA that was read is TGTGCCAGTAGTGTGACCGGGCGCAGGGGCGCGGAGACG. It is translated as CASSVTGRRGAET. In full, the CDR3 reads CASSVTGRRGAETQYF. Combining the CDR3 with reference TRBV19 and TRBJ2-3 gives the whole variable domain DGGITQSPKYLFRKEGQNVTLSCEQNLNHDAMYWYRQDPGQGLRLIYYSQIVNDFQKGDIAEGYSVSREKKESFPLTVTSAQKNPTAFYLCASSVTGRRGAETQYFGPGTRLTVL.

With respect to this clone: The read finishes 3 residues shy of the CDR3 end, and the germline J gene is used to complete it. The chain is built from TRBV12-3 or TRBV12-4 and TRBJ1-5, with a tentative D call TRBD1 (5 bases). V was pared by 3 bases and J by 9 bases, with 12 bases between. The CDR3 spans 13 residues. Partial CDR3 DNA: TGTGCCAGCAGTTTGGCTTTCACAGGGCCC. It translates to CASSLAFTGP. In full, the CDR3 is CASSLAFTGPQHF.